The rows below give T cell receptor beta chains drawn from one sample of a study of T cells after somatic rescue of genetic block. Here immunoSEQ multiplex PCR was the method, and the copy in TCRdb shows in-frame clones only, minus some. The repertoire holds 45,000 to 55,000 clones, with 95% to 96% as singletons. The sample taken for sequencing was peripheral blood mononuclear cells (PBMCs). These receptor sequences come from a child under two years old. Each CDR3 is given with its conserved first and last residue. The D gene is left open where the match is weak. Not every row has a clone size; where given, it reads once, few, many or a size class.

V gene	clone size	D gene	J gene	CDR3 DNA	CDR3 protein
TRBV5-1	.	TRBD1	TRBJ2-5	TGCGCCAGCAGCTGGACAGGGCGAAAAGAGACCCAGTACTTC	CASSWTGRKETQYF
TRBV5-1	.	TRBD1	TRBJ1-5	TGCGCCAGCAGCCCCACAGGGGAACAGCCCCAGCATTTT	CASSPTGEQPQHF
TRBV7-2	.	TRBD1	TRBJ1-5	TGTGCCAGCAGCTTAGCTTTGGACAGGGGGCATCAGCCCCAGCATTTT	CASSLALDRGHQPQHF
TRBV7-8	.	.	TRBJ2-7	TGTGCCAGCAGCTTAGCGGGACCCTCCTACGAGCAGTACTTC	CASSLAGPSYEQYF
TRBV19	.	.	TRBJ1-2	TGTGCCAGTAGCCCCCCCTACTATGGCTACACCTTC	CASSPPYYGYTF
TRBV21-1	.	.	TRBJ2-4	TGTGCCAGCAGCAAAGCCCCGATGAGGACAGGGTTTGGAAACATTCAGTACTTC	CASSKAPMRTGFGNIQYF
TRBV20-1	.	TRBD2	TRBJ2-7	TGCAGTGCTAGAGGGACTAGCGAGCAGTACTTC	CSARGTSEQYF
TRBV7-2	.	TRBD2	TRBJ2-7	TGTGCCAGCAGCTTAGCTGTAGCGGGCTACTACGAGCAGTACTTC	CASSLAVAGYYEQYF
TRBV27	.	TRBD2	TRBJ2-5	TGTGCCACCGCGGGGGAGAAGACCCAGTACTTC	CATAGEKTQYF
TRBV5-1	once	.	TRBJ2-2	TGCGCCAGCAGCTTGGACTGGGGCACCGGGGAGCTGTTTTTT	CASSLDWGTGELFF
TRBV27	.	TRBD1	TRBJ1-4	TGTGCCAGCAGTTTAACCGGGACAGGGGGTGAAAAACTGTTTTTT	CASSLTGTGGEKLFF
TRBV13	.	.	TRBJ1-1	TGTGCCAGCAGCTCATCCTTCGGGGTTTCAACTGAAGCTTTCTTT	CASSSSFGVSTEAFF
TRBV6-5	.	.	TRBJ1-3	TGTGCCAGCAGTTACGGGGGAAAGGGTGGAAACACCATATATTTT	CASSYGGKGGNTIYF
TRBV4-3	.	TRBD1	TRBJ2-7	TGCGCCAGCAGCCAAGATAGGAGGACAGGGTGGTACGAGCAGTACTTC	CASSQDRRTGWYEQYF
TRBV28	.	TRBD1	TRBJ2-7	TGTGCCAGCAGGAGGACAGGGGGCAACGAGCAGTACTTC	CASRRTGGNEQYF
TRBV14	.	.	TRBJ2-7	TGTGCCAGCAGCCAAGACAGCTCCTACGAGCAGTACTTC	CASSQDSSYEQYF
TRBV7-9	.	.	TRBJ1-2	TGTGCCAGCAGCTTACCCGGAGGGGCCGTCTATGGCTACACCTTC	CASSLPGGAVYGYTF
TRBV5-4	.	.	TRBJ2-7	TGTGCCAGCAGCTTGAGTGGCGGGATAAGCTCCTACGAGCAGTACTTC	CASSLSGGISSYEQYF
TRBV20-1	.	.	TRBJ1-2	TGCAGTAAAAAGTATGGCTACACCTTC	CSKKYGYTF
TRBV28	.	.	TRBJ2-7	TGTGCCAGCAGTTTGCCTACTAGTTGGGGCTACGAGCAGTACTTC	CASSLPTSWGYEQYF
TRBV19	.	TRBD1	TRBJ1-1	TGTGCCAGTAGGACAGGGGGCACTGAAGCTTTCTTT	CASRTGGTEAFF
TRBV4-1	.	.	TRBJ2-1	TGCGCCAGCAGCCAAGATCATCCGGGAGTGCAGTACAATGAGCAGTTCTTC	CASSQDHPGVQYNEQFF
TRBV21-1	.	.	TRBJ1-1	TGTGCCAGCAGCCCACACGCTATAGGGGACACTGAAGCTTTCTTT	CASSPHAIGDTEAFF
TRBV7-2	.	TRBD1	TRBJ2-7	TGTGCCAGCAGCCGGTCCGGGACAGGGGGCTACGAGCAGTACTTC	CASSRSGTGGYEQYF
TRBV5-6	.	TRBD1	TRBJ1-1	TGTGCCAGCAGCCCGGGGGACAGGGGGCACACTGAAGCTTTCTTT	CASSPGDRGHTEAFF
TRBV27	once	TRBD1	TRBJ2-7	TGTGCCAGCAGTTTACGGGGACAGGGGGGCGAGCAGTACTTC	CASSLRGQGGEQYF
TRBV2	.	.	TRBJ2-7	TGTGCCAGCAGTGGCCTTTTCTACGAGCAGTACTTC	CASSGLFYEQYF
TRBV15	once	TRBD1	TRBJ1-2	TGTGCCACCAGCAGAGAGAGGCAGGGGGACGGCTACACCTTC	CATSRERQGDGYTF
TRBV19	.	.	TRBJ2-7	TGTGCCAGTGGTAACGGCCTCTACGAGCAGTACTTC	CASGNGLYEQYF
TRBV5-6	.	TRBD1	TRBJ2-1	TGTGCCAGCAGCTACCCCGGGACAGGGAATAGAAATGAGCAGTTCTTC	CASSYPGTGNRNEQFF
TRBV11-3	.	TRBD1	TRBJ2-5	TGTGCCAGCAGAAAGGGACAGGGGGCAGAGACCCAGTACTTC	CASRKGQGAETQYF
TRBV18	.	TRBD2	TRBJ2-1	TGTGCCAGCTCACTAACGACTAGCCATGAGCAGTTCTTC	CASSLTTSHEQFF
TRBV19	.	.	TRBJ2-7	TGTGCCAGTAGTATGGGACACTCCTACGAGCAGTACTTC	CASSMGHSYEQYF
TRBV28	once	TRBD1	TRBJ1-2	TGTGCCAGCAGTAAGGGGGCTGGCTATGGCTACACCTTC	CASSKGAGYGYTF
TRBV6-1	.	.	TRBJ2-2	TGTGCCAGCAGTGAAAGAGTACTAGTTAGTCTGTTTTTT	CASSERVLVSLFF
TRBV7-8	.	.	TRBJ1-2	TGTGCCAGCAGCTTAGGAGGGAGCTATGGCTACACCTTC	CASSLGGSYGYTF
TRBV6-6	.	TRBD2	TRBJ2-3	TGTGCCAGCACCCCTCCGGGAGGGACAGATACGCAGTATTTT	CASTPPGGTDTQYF
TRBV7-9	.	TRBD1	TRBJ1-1	TGTGCCAGCAGCCGGGACAGGGGGAACACTGAAGCTTTCTTT	CASSRDRGNTEAFF
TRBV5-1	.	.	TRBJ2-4	TGCGCCAGCAGCTTGGTCGGCCCTAAGGACGCCATTCTAGCCAAAAACATTCAGTACTTC	CASSLVGPKDAILAKNIQYF
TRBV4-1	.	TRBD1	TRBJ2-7	TGCGCCAGCAGCGTACAGGGGTTCTACGAGCAGTACTTC	CASSVQGFYEQYF